This TCR beta chain was documented in a study of blood T cell repertoires in COVID-19. Across the study: The samples span acute and convalescent COVID-19 from the United States, Italy and Spain.

Data came from immunoSEQ multiplex PCR; TCRdb stores just in-frame clones and leaves some out. The table includes over 300,000 clones, 70% to 90% detected once. This CDR3 region has 14 residues. CDR1 and CDR2 (germline): SGHTA, FQGNSA. Germline trimming cut 5 bases from V and 5 bases from J; bases unmatched to any gene: 7. The sequence was collected from a young man who had recovered from COVID-19. The rearrangement links TRBV7-2 to TRBJ1-1; 8 nucleotides align to TRBD1. Sequencing was carried out using PBMCs or T cells enriched from blood (not recorded which). The CDR3 protein is CASSPRTGRTEAFF. The DNA for the CDR3 is TGTGCCAGCAGCCCACGGACAGGGCGTACTGAAGCTTTCTTT.